This TCR beta chain was identified during a study of glioma-infiltrating T cells after dendritic cell vaccination. Sequencing used immunoSEQ multiplex PCR; TCRdb keeps in-frame clones, though not all of them. This sample carries about 90,000 clones, about 84% of them seen once, and the ten largest clones take 2.5% to 3%. The sequenced sample was blood, obtained before dendritic cell vaccination. The receptor comes from a human donor with glioblastoma.

As DNA, the CDR3 is TGTGCCAGTAGTATCAACAGGGACTACGAGCAGTACTTC. This codes for CASSINRDYEQYF. The gene calls are TRBV19 and TRBJ2-7, with D tentatively TRBD1 (6 bases). V lost 3 bases and J 3 bases, leaving 9 bases between the germline ends. The germline gives CDR1 LNHDA, CDR2 SQIVND (reference sequence). This CDR3 region has 13 residues.